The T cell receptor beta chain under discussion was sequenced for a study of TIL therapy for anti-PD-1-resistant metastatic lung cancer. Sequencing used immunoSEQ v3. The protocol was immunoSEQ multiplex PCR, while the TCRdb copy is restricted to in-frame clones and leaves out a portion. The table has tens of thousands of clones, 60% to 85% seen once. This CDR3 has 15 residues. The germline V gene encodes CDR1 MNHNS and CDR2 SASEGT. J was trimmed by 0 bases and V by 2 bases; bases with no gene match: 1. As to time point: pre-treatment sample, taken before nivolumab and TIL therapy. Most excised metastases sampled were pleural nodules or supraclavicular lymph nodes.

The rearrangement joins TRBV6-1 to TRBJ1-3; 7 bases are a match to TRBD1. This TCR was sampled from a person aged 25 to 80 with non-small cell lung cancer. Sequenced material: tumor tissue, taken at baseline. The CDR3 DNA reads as TGTGCCAGCAGTGAAAGGGACAGCTCTGGAAACACCATATATTTT. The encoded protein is CASSERDSSGNTIYF.